Listed here are 4 T cell receptor beta chains from one sample, sequenced in a study of cytotoxic CD8 clonotypes in ibrutinib-treated CLL. The table came from immunoSEQ multiplex PCR; TCRdb's copy has only in-frame clones and leaves some out. This sample carries 35,000 to 50,000 clones, roughly three quarters of them seen once, and the ten largest clones take roughly 13%. The sample consisted of PBMCs, taken after 12 months of ibrutinib treatment. The receptor source for this set is a human donor with chronic lymphocytic leukemia.

The chain has TRBV18 and TRBJ1-3, with 10 bases fitting TRBD1. Germline CDR1 KGHSH, CDR2 LQKENI. The CDR3 is made up of 17 amino acids. V gave up 2 bases and J gave up 3 bases; unmatched junction bases: 7. CDR3 coding DNA: TGTGCCAGCTCACCAACCGGGACAGGGGACCATGGAAACACCATATATTTT. Encoded protein: CASSPTGTGDHGNTIYF.

The rearrangement links TRBV10-2 to TRBJ2-7; D gene uncertain. Deletions cut 0 bases from V and 4 bases from J, with 1 base between. The CDR3 covers 11 residues. The germline gives CDR1 WSHSY, CDR2 SAAADI. The CDR3 protein is CASSESYEQYF. In nucleotides, the CDR3 is TGCGCCAGCAGTGAGTCTTACGAGCAGTACTTC.

The rearrangement links TRBV29-1 to TRBJ2-4, with TRBD1 matching over 9 bases. The CDR3 spans 15 residues. V shed 5 bases, J shed 2 bases, and the junction held 7 bases outside the gene matches. Per germline, CDR1 SQVTM and CDR2 ANQGSEA. The CDR3 region is CSVIRQGDSKNIQYF. The DNA for the CDR3 is TGCAGCGTTATAAGACAGGGGGATTCCAAAAACATTCAGTACTTC.

The chain combines TRBV30 with TRBJ1-1; possible D gene TRBD1, 6 bases. Germline assignment: CDR1 GTSNPN and CDR2 SVGIG (reference sequence). The CDR3 runs 13 residues. V was trimmed by 3 bases and J by 1 base, leaving 9 bases between them. The CDR3 sequence: CAWSQGPNTEAFF. The CDR3 nucleotides are TGTGCCTGGAGCCAGGGGCCGAACACTGAAGCTTTCTTT.